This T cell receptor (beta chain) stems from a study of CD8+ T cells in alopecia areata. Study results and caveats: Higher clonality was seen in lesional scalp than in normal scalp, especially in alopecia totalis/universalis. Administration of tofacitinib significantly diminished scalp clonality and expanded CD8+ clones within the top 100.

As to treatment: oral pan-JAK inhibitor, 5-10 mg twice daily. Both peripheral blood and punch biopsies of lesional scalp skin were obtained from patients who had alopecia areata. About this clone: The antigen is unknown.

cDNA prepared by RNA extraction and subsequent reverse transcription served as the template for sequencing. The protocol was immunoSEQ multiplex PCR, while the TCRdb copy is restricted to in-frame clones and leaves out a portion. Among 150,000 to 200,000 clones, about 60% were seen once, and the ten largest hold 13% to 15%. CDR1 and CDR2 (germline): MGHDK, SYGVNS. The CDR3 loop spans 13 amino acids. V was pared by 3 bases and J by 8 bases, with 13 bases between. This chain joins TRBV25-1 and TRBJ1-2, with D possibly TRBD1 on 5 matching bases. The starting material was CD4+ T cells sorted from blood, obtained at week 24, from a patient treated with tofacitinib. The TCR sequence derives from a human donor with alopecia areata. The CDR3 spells CASSDHGDRGYTF. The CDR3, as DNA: TGTGCCAGCAGTGACCACGGGGACCGGGGCTACACCTTC.